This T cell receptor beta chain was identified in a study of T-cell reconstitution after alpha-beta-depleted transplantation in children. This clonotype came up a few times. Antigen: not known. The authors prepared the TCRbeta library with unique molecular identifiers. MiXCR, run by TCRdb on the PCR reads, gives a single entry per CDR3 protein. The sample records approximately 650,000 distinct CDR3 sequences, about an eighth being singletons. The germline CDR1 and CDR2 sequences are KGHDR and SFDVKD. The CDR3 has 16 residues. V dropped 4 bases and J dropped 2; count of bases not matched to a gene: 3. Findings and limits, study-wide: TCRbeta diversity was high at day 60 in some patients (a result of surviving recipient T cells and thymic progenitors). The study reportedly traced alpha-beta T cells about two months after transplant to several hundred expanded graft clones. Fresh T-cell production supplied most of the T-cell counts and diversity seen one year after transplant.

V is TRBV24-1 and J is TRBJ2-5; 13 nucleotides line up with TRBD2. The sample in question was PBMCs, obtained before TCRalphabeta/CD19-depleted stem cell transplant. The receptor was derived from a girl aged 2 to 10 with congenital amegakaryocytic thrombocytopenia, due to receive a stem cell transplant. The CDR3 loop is CATSELGLAGQETQYF. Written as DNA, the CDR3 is TGTGCCACCAGTGAGTTGGGACTAGCGGGGCAAGAGACCCAGTACTTC.